Below are 5 T cell receptor beta chains sequenced from a single sample in a study of T-cell reconstitution after alpha-beta-depleted transplantation in children (dated by TCRdb to about 2016). The sample's time point label, in plain terms: day 60 (about 2 months) after transplantation. The treatment or condition label here, explained by the study, means: allogeneic hematopoietic cell transplantation with graft depleted of TCRalphabeta T cells and CD19 B cells. The library was built by means of PCR. The sequencer listed for this sample is Illumina HiSeq 2500. Molecular barcoding was employed in the preparation of TCR libraries, with unique molecular identifiers being used to normalize TCRbeta repertoire quantification. The public reads were quality trimmed at Q25 with fastp and then assembled into clones with MiXCR by TCRdb, keeping productive beta chains. Every entry covers one CDR3 protein and lists the most common genes and DNA from its rows. The table for this sample lists over 45,000 distinct CDR3 sequences; more than 5% of them were counted only once. The ten largest make up more than 30% of the sample.

The sequencing used PBMCs, mostly from graft donor cells, collected 60 days after TCRalphabeta/CD19-depleted stem cell transplant. The receptors stem from a female patient aged 2 to 10 who had a stem cell transplant for aplastic anemia, so the T cells may come from the graft donor.

This clonotype occurred many times. The chain has TRBV5-1 and TRBJ2-1; 10 bases are a match to TRBD2. Per the germline V gene, CDR1 is SGHRS and CDR2 is YFSETQ. With 4 bases clipped from V and 0 bases from J, the junction kept 1 base outside the gene matches. This CDR3 spans 15 amino acids. CDR3 protein: CASSASGSSYNEQFF. The CDR3 bases are TGCGCCAGCAGCGCTAGCGGGAGCTCCTACAATGAGCAGTTCTTC.

The chain links TRBV15 to TRBJ1-1; the match to TRBD1 covers 7 bases. V lost 1 base and J lost 2; bases outside the gene matches: 4. The germline gives CDR1 LNHNV, CDR2 YYDKDF (reference sequence). CDR3 size: 15 residues. The CDR3: CATSRGAGGNTEAFF. The CDR3 region has the DNA TGTGCCACCAGCAGAGGGGCAGGGGGAAACACTGAAGCTTTCTTT.

At least ten counts were recorded for this clonotype. V is TRBV5-4 and J is TRBJ1-3, with D possibly matching TRBD1 (6 bases). Germline CDR1 and CDR2: SGHNT and YYREEE (reference sequence). This CDR3 has 16 residues. V was shortened by 4 bases and J by 2 bases, with 16 bases between the two germline ends. CDR3 region: CASSAAAGTTGNTIYF. The CDR3, as DNA: TGTGCCAGCAGCGCAGCCGCCGGGACAACTGGAAACACCATATATTTT. The variable domain in full, with the rest retrieved from reference TRBV5-4 and TRBJ1-3, is ETGVTQSPTHLIKTRGQQVTLRCSSQSGHNTVSWYQQALGQGPQFIFQYYREEENGRGNFPPRFSGLQFPNYSSELNVNALELDDSALYLCASSAAAGTTGNTIYFGEGSWLTVV.

This clonotype was seen at least ten times. The rearrangement uses TRBV12-3 or TRBV12-4 and TRBJ1-5; 10 bases are shared with TRBD1. This CDR3 region has 15 residues. The ends lost 7 bases at V and 5 bases at J; junction bases unmatched: 8. The CDR3 DNA reads as TGTGCCAGCACCCTCACCGGGACAGGGGATCAGCCCCAGCATTTT. This gives the protein CASTLTGTGDQPQHF.

This clonotype came up many times. The chain combines TRBV12-3 or TRBV12-4 with TRBJ1-2, with D perhaps TRBD1 (6 bases). CDR3 size: 16 residues. The germline V and J ends were trimmed by 6 bases and 1 base, with 18 bases remaining between them. The CDR3 sequence: CASRDGQFAHNYGYTF. The CDR3 DNA sequence: TGTGCCAGCAGGGATGGACAGTTCGCCCATAACTATGGCTACACCTTC.